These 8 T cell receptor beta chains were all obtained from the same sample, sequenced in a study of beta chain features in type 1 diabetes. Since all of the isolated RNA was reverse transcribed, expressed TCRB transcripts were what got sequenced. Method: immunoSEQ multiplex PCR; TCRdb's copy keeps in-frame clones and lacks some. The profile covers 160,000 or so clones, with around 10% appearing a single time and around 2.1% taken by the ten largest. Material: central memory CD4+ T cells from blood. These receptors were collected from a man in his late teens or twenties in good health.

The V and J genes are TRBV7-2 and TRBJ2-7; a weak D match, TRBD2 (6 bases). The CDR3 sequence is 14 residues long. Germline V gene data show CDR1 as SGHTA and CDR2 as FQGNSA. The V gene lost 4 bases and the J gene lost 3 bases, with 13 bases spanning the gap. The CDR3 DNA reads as TGTGCCAGCAGCTCCCGGGACTCACACTACGAGCAGTACTTC. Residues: CASSSRDSHYEQYF.

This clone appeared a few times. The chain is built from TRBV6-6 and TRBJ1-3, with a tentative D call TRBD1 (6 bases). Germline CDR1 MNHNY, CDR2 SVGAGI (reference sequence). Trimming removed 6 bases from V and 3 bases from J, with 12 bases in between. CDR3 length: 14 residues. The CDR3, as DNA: TGTGCCAGCAGCCCCGGGACATTTGGAAACACCATATATTTT. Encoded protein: CASSPGTFGNTIYF.

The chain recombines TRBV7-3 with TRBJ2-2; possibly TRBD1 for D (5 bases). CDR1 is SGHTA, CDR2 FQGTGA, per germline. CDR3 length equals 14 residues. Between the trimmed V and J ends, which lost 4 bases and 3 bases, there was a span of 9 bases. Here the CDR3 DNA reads TGTGCCAGCAGCTCAATCAGGGACACCGGGGAGCTGTTTTTT. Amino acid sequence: CASSSIRDTGELFF.

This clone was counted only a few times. The CDR3, as DNA: TGTGCCAGCAGCTTGGACTCAGGGTTAGGGTCACCCCTCCACTTT. Residues: CASSLDSGLGSPLHF. The chain recombines TRBV7-6 with TRBJ1-6; D possibly corresponds to TRBD1 (5 bases). The CDR3 contains 15 residues. Germline V gene sequence: CDR1 SGHVS, CDR2 FNYEAQ. With 3 bases removed from V and 10 bases from J, the gap between germline ends came to 16 bases. The variable domain in full, completed from reference TRBV7-6 and TRBJ1-6, reads GAGVSQSPRYKVTKRGQDVALRCDPISGHVSLYWYRQALGQGPEFLTYFNYEAQQDKSGLPNDRFSAERPEGSISTLTIQRTEQRDSAMYRCASSLDSGLGSPLHFGNGTRLTVT.

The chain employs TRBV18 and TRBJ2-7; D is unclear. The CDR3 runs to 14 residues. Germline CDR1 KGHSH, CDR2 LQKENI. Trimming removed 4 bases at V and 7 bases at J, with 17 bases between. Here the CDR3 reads CASSRNKESREQYF. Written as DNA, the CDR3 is TGTGCCAGCTCACGAAACAAAGAGAGCAGGGAGCAGTACTTC. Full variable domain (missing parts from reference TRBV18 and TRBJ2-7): NAGVMQNPRHLVRRRGQEARLRCSPMKGHSHVYWYRQLPEEGLKFMVYLQKENIIDESGMPKERFSAEFPKEGPSILRIQQVVRGDSAAYFCASSRNKESREQYFGPGTRLTVT.

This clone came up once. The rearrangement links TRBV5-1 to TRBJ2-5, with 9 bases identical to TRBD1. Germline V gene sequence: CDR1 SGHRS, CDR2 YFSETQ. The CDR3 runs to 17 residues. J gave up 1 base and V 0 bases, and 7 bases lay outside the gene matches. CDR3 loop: CASSLGRRTGVQETQYF. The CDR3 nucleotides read TGCGCCAGCAGCTTGGGCCGGCGGACAGGGGTCCAAGAGACCCAGTACTTC.

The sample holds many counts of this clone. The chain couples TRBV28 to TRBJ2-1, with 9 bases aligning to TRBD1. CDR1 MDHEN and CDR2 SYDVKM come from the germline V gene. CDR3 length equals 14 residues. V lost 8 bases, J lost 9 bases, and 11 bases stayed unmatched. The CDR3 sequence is CASGLGQGGSEQFF. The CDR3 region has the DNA TGTGCCAGCGGACTGGGACAGGGAGGCAGTGAGCAGTTCTTC.

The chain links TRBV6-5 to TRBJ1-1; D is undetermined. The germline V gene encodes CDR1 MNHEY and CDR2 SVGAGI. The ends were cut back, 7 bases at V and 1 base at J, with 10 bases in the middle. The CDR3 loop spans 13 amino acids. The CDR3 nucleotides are TGTGCCAGCACCCGGGAGGGGAACACTGAAGCTTTCTTT. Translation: CASTREGNTEAFF.